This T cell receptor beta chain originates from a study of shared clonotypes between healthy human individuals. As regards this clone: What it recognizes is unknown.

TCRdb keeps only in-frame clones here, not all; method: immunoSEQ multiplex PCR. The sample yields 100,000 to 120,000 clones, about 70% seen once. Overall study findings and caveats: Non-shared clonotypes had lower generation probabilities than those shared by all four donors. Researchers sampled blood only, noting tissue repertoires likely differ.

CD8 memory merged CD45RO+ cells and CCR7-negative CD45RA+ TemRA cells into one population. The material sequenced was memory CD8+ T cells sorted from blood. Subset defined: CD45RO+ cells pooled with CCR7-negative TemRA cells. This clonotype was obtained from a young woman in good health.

The DNA for the CDR3 is TGTGCCAGCAGTGTGGACCCCGGACAGTCCACCGGGGAGCTGTTTTTT. This encodes CASSVDPGQSTGELFF. This chain connects TRBV6-1 to TRBJ2-2, with a tentative D call TRBD1 (6 bases). The germline V gene encodes CDR1 MNHNS and CDR2 SASEGT. V dropped 4 bases and J dropped 4 bases, with 16 bases sitting between them. The CDR3 has 16 residues.